These 31 T cell receptor beta chains were sequenced from one sample in a study of blood T cell repertoires in COVID-19 (dated by TCRdb to the early 2020s). The library was built by means of the immunoSEQ multiplex PCR assay. TCRdb mirrors the immuneACCESS table, restricted to in-frame sequences. Some clones are absent from its copies; in checked studies, under half trace to an unresolved V gene, and the reason for the others is unknown. The sample records under 75,000 clones, roughly 87% of which are singletons. 11% of the sample goes to the ten largest clones. Source material: peripheral blood. The receptor set was obtained from a woman aged 18-35 years with acute or convalescent COVID-19.

V is TRBV19 and J is TRBJ1-5; TRBD1 might be the D (6 bases). V shed 1 base and J shed 6 bases, with 10 bases lying between them. In germline, CDR1 is LNHDA, CDR2 SQIVND (reference sequence). The CDR3 is 14 residues long. The CDR3 spells CASSIGGRGQPQHF. The CDR3 DNA is TGTGCCAGTAGTATAGGGGGCAGGGGTCAGCCCCAGCATTTT.

The gene calls are TRBV19 and TRBJ1-2; no clear D gene. The CDR3 consists of 14 residues. V lost 1 base and J 7 bases, leaving 13 bases between the germline ends. CDR1 LNHDA and CDR2 SQIVND come from the germline V gene (reference sequence). Written as DNA, the CDR3 is TGTGCCAGTAGTATAGCGACCCTACGGGGTGGCTACACCTTC. It yields the protein CASSIATLRGGYTF.

The rearrangement links TRBV19 to TRBJ2-3, with TRBD2 matching over 10 bases. Germline assignment: CDR1 LNHDA and CDR2 SQIVND (reference sequence). Unmatched junction bases numbered 0, after V lost 3 bases and J lost 0 bases. This CDR3 contains 15 residues. The CDR3 spells CASSISGGSTDTQYF. In DNA, the CDR3 is TGTGCCAGTAGTATTAGCGGGGGGAGCACAGATACGCAGTATTTT. The complete variable domain, with remaining parts taken from reference TRBV19 and TRBJ2-3, reads DGGITQSPKYLFRKEGQNVTLSCEQNLNHDAMYWYRQDPGQGLRLIYYSQIVNDFQKGDIAEGYSVSREKKESFPLTVTSAQKNPTAFYLCASSISGGSTDTQYFGPGTRLTVL.

This chain joins TRBV15 and TRBJ2-1; 11 nucleotides line up with TRBD2. V dropped 2 bases and J dropped 6; count of bases not matched to a gene: 6. The V gene's germline CDR1 is LNHNV and CDR2 YYDKDF (reference sequence). This CDR3 contains 16 residues. For the CDR3, the DNA is TGTGCCACCAGCAGACTACTAGCGGGAGTAGGCAATGAGCAGTTCTTC. This gives the protein CATSRLLAGVGNEQFF.

The chain joins TRBV7-2 to TRBJ1-2; a possible D gene is TRBD1 (5 bases). V lost 4 bases to trimming and J lost 5 bases, with 14 bases between them. The V gene's germline CDR1 is SGHTA and CDR2 FQGNSA. The CDR3 consists of 14 residues. CDR3 region: CASSSAGSWYGYTF. CDR3 sequence (DNA): TGTGCCAGCAGCTCAGCAGGGAGTTGGTATGGCTACACCTTC.

The chain links TRBV29-1 to TRBJ2-1; the match to TRBD1 covers 8 bases. The CDR3 is 15 residues long. CDR1 is SQVTM and CDR2 is ANQGSEA in the germline V gene. The trim removed 5 bases at V and 7 bases at J, leaving 13 bases unmatched. DNA for the CDR3: TGCAGCGTTCGGGACAGGCGGATGATTACAAATGAGCAGTTCTTC. Amino acids: CSVRDRRMITNEQFF.

This CDR3 reads CAWNPTGPYTEAFF. Written as DNA, the CDR3 is TGTGCCTGGAACCCGACAGGGCCGTACACTGAAGCTTTCTTT. The chain is built from TRBV30 and TRBJ1-1; 7 bases are shared with TRBD1. The trim removed 4 bases at V and 3 bases at J, leaving 8 bases unmatched. CDR1 and CDR2 (germline): GTSNPN, SVGIG (reference sequence). The CDR3 sequence is 14 residues long.

The V call is TRBV5-1, the J call TRBJ1-2; 10 bases are shared with TRBD1. Germline loops: CDR1 SGHRS, CDR2 YFSETQ. The CDR3 is 15 residues long. With V trimmed by 4 bases and J by 2 bases, 5 bases remained unmatched. CDR3 DNA sequence: TGCGCCAGCAGCCTCGGGACAGGGGCCAACTATGGCTACACCTTC. Translation: CASSLGTGANYGYTF.

This clone has a single count. The genes are TRBV18 and TRBJ1-1; D is ambiguous. The germline gives CDR1 KGHSH, CDR2 LQKENI. The CDR3 is made up of 15 amino acids. V lost 3 bases and J 1 base, leaving 12 bases between the germline ends. The CDR3 sequence: CASSPQKNKNTEAFF. In DNA form, the CDR3 reads TGTGCCAGCTCACCCCAGAAAAACAAGAACACTGAAGCTTTCTTT.

The chain recombines TRBV10-2 with TRBJ1-1; D gene ambiguous. The CDR3 is 14 amino acids. The ends were cut back, 1 base at V and 2 bases at J, with 8 bases in the middle. Germline V lookup: CDR1 WSHSY, CDR2 SAAADI. For the CDR3, the DNA is TGCGCCAGCAGTGAGTGGAGTAGAAACACTGAAGCTTTCTTT. Translated, it gives CASSEWSRNTEAFF.

This rearrangement joins TRBV4-1 to TRBJ2-5; 11 bases align to TRBD2. This CDR3 is 15 amino acids long. V was clipped by 0 bases and J by 4 bases; unmatched bases: 1. Per germline, CDR1 MGHRA and CDR2 YSYEKL. The CDR3 sequence: CASSQDTSGGETQYF. The CDR3 region has the DNA TGCGCCAGCAGCCAAGATACTAGCGGGGGAGAGACCCAGTACTTC.

The V and J genes are TRBV6-5 and TRBJ2-7; 8 bases align to TRBD2. V lost 7 bases, J lost 5 bases, and 10 bases stayed unmatched. Germline values: CDR1 MNHEY, CDR2 SVGAGI. This CDR3 region has 14 residues. CDR3 coding DNA: TGTGCCAGCAATCCCCCCGGGGGGGCCGACGAGCAGTACTTC. Encoded protein: CASNPPGGADEQYF.

V and J are TRBV28 and TRBJ1-5; D not certain. The CDR3 is 13 amino acids. Germline CDR1 is MDHEN and CDR2 is SYDVKM. V lost 5 bases and J 4 bases, leaving 9 bases between the germline ends. DNA of the CDR3: TGTGCCAGCAGTACCGACTCAAATCAGCCCCAGCATTTT. Its protein is CASSTDSNQPQHF. Full variable domain (remainder filled in from reference TRBV28 and TRBJ1-5): DVKVTQSSRYLVKRTGEKVFLECVQDMDHENMFWYRQDPGLGLRLIYFSYDVKMKEKGDIPEGYSVSREKKERFSLILESASTNQTSMYLCASSTDSNQPQHFGDGTRLSIL.

The chain is built from TRBV5-4 and TRBJ1-1, with D possibly being TRBD1 (6 bases). Germline assignment: CDR1 SGHNT and CDR2 YYREEE (reference sequence). V was shortened by 4 bases and J by 8 bases, with 18 bases between the two germline ends. The CDR3 has 14 amino acids. The CDR3 here is CASSTSMDSQEAFF. As DNA, the CDR3 is TGTGCCAGCAGCACATCTATGGACAGTCAGGAAGCTTTCTTT.

V and J are TRBV10-3 and TRBJ1-2; 7 bases agree with TRBD1. The CDR3 covers 12 residues. The V gene end was trimmed by 10 bases and the J gene end by 3 bases; junction bases not matched to a gene: 5. Per the germline V gene, CDR1 is ENHRY and CDR2 is SYGVKD. The chain's CDR3 is CATIQGYYGYTF. CDR3 nucleotides: TGTGCCACCATACAGGGGTACTATGGCTACACCTTC.

V is TRBV4-3 and J is TRBJ1-1; the match to TRBD1 covers 7 bases. Per the germline V gene, CDR1 is LGHNA and CDR2 is YSLEER. After removal of 4 bases from V and 3 bases from J, the junction contained 8 bases not matched to a gene. This CDR3 has 15 residues. The CDR3 sequence is CASSLDSGGYTEAFF. Here the CDR3 DNA reads TGCGCCAGCAGCCTAGACTCAGGGGGATACACTGAAGCTTTCTTT.

The rearrangement joins TRBV7-9 to TRBJ1-3; D not resolved. Germline assignment: CDR1 SEHNR and CDR2 FQNEAQ (reference sequence). The CDR3 extends over 15 amino acids. Trimming shortened V by 4 bases and J by 4 bases, and 14 bases separated the two germline ends. The CDR3 DNA reads TGTGCCAGCAGCTCCGCGCGAGGTGGGGGAAACACCATATATTTT. Translated, it gives CASSSARGGGNTIYF.

This chain uses TRBV30 with TRBJ2-3, with no clear D. The CDR3 runs 13 residues. V was pared by 2 bases and J by 2 bases, with 8 bases between. Germline assignment: CDR1 GTSNPN and CDR2 SVGIG (reference sequence). CDR3 amino acids: CAWSLYITDTQYF. CDR3 bases: TGTGCCTGGAGTCTTTATATCACAGATACGCAGTATTTT.

J is TRBJ1-2 and V is TRBV2, with a weak D call TRBD1 (5 bases). Germline V lookup: CDR1 SNHLY, CDR2 FYNNEI. There are 12 residues in the CDR3. The ends were cut back, 6 bases at V and 6 bases at J, with 11 bases in the middle. The CDR3 is CASRGGEDGYTF. The CDR3 DNA follows: TGTGCCAGCAGGGGGGGAGAGGATGGCTACACCTTC.

The CDR3 spells CASSPTMSAGYQPQHF. The CDR3 DNA is TGTGCCAGCTCACCAACTATGTCGGCAGGGTATCAGCCCCAGCATTTT. V is TRBV18 and J is TRBJ1-5; a weak D match, TRBD1 (5 bases). V gave up 2 bases and J gave up 5 bases, with 16 bases separating them. CDR1 KGHSH and CDR2 LQKENI come from the germline V gene. The CDR3 contains 16 residues. Filled out from reference TRBV18 and TRBJ1-5, the complete variable domain reads NAGVMQNPRHLVRRRGQEARLRCSPMKGHSHVYWYRQLPEEGLKFMVYLQKENIIDESGMPKERFSAEFPKEGPSILRIQQVVRGDSAAYFCASSPTMSAGYQPQHFGDGTRLSIL.

The J gene is TRBJ1-1, the V gene TRBV4-3; D not resolved. Germline V gene data show CDR1 as LGHNA and CDR2 as YSLEER. Trimming took off 0 bases at V and 1 base at J, with 12 bases between the two ends. The CDR3 is 16 amino acids. The CDR3 is CASSQDDRGWNTEAFF. CDR3 DNA sequence: TGCGCCAGCAGCCAAGATGATCGGGGTTGGAACACTGAAGCTTTCTTT.

This sequence joins TRBV3-1 (or the pseudogene TRBV3-2) and TRBJ2-7, with 7 bases aligning to TRBD1. V lost 4 bases, J lost 3 bases, and 9 bases stayed unmatched. Looked up from germline, CDR1 is LGHDT and CDR2 is YNNKEL (reference sequence). The CDR3 contains 15 residues. In DNA form, the CDR3 reads TGTGCCAGCAGCCCCCAAATTGGACAGGACTACGAGCAGTACTTC. Translating gives CASSPQIGQDYEQYF.

The chain combines TRBV7-7 with TRBJ2-1; D not resolved. The CDR3 length is 14 residues. Trimming removed 0 bases at V and 5 bases at J, with 8 bases between. The V gene's germline CDR1 is SSHAT and CDR2 FNYEAQ (reference sequence). The CDR3 coding sequence is TGTGCCAGCAGCTTAGCGGGCAGGCACAATGAGCAGTTCTTC. Protein product: CASSLAGRHNEQFF.

The CDR3 here is CASSHGGLVPYNEQFF. Here the CDR3 DNA reads TGTGCCAGCAGCCACGGAGGACTGGTACCCTACAATGAGCAGTTCTTC. This chain links TRBV5-6 with TRBJ2-1; possibly TRBD2 for D (5 bases). Germline-derived CDR1 and CDR2 are SGHDT and YYEEEE. The CDR3 extends over 16 amino acids. Trimming stripped 4 bases from V and 2 bases from J, with 16 bases between.

The chain combines TRBV3-1 (or the pseudogene TRBV3-2) with TRBJ2-5, with 7 bases lining up with TRBD1. CDR1 and CDR2 from the germline V gene are LGHDT and YNNKEL (reference sequence). Germline trimming cut 5 bases from V and 3 bases from J; bases unmatched to any gene: 6. This CDR3 has 14 amino acids. The chain's CDR3 is CASSDTGVKETQYF. The CDR3 DNA reads as TGTGCCAGCAGCGATACAGGGGTTAAAGAGACCCAGTACTTC.

V gene TRBV2 combines with J gene TRBJ1-1; tentative D call: TRBD1 (6 bases). Between the trimmed V and J ends, which lost 6 bases and 3 bases, there was a span of 17 bases. The CDR3 extends over 15 amino acids. Germline V CDR1 and CDR2: SNHLY, FYNNEI. The chain's CDR3 is CASRETGGGYTEAFF. DNA of the CDR3: TGTGCCAGCAGAGAGACGGGGGGCGGCTACACTGAAGCTTTCTTT.

J is TRBJ1-2 and V is TRBV29-1, with 9 nucleotides matching TRBD1. Germline V CDR1 and CDR2: SQVTM, ANQGSEA. The CDR3 length is 13 residues. The junction had 4 bases not matched to a gene; V was cut back by 2 bases and J by 6 bases. CDR3 DNA: TGCAGCGTTGAAATACAGGGGGCAGATGGCTACACCTTC. It translates to CSVEIQGADGYTF. Full variable domain (rest looked up from reference TRBV29-1 and TRBJ1-2): SAVISQKPSRDICQRGTSLTIQCQVDSQVTMMFWYRQQPGQSLTLIATANQGSEATYESGFVIDKFPISRPNLTFSTLTVSNMSPEDSSIYLCSVEIQGADGYTFGSGTRLTVV.

The rearrangement uses TRBV2 and TRBJ2-2; TRBD1 matches at 8 bases. Germline-derived CDR1 and CDR2 are SNHLY and FYNNEI. The CDR3 contains 15 residues. V dropped 9 bases and J dropped 4; count of bases not matched to a gene: 10. The CDR3, as DNA: TGTGCCAGTAGTAGACAGGGGCCATCCACCGGGGAGCTGTTTTTT. It yields the protein CASSRQGPSTGELFF.

The rearrangement joins TRBV12-2 to TRBJ1-5; the table names TRBD1, a call not compared with the DNA. TRBV12-2 is labeled a pseudogene. This CDR3 contains 15 residues. The CDR3 coding sequence is TGTGCAAGTCGCTTATTCAGCCAGGCAAATCAGCCCCAGCATTTT. This encodes CASRLFSQANQPQHF.

The V call is TRBV30, the J call TRBJ1-2; D not resolved. CDR3 length: 13 residues. Deletions cut 0 bases from V and 6 bases from J, with 11 bases between. Germline V gene sequence: CDR1 GTSNPN, CDR2 SVGIG (reference sequence). Here the CDR3 reads CAWSVSGKNGYTF. Here the CDR3 DNA reads TGTGCCTGGAGTGTATCGGGGAAGAATGGCTACACCTTC. The full variable domain, in which reference TRBV30 and TRBJ1-2 provide the parts outside the CDR3, is SQTIHQWPATLVQPVGSPLSLECTVEGTSNPNLYWYRQAAGRGLQLLFYSVGIGQISSEVPQNLSASRPQDRQFILSSKKLLLSDSGFYLCAWSVSGKNGYTFGSGTRLTVV.

The chain carries TRBV5-1 and TRBJ2-1; TRBD2 matches 8 bases. Germline V CDR1 and CDR2: SGHRS, YFSETQ. The length of the CDR3 is 18 residues. The trim removed 4 bases at V and 0 bases at J, leaving 12 bases unmatched. The CDR3 region is CASSQNRLASSSYNEQFF. The CDR3 DNA reads TGCGCCAGCAGCCAAAATCGACTAGCGTCGAGCTCCTACAATGAGCAGTTCTTC.